Below, 20 T cell receptor beta chains from the same sample are listed, as sequenced in a study of OX40 agonist ivuxolimab in advanced cancers. Assay used: immunoSEQ multiplex PCR; TCRdb lists only in-frame clones, some missing. The sample yields about 64,000 clones, roughly 90% seen once. The specimen was CD4+ or CD8+ T cells sorted from blood, collected in a trial of the OX40 agonist ivuxolimab. These receptors were taken from an adult with an advanced solid tumor such as melanoma, head and neck, liver or kidney cancer.

A few counts support this clone. The chain recombines TRBV2 with TRBJ2-4, with 8 nucleotides matching TRBD1. Germline values: CDR1 SNHLY, CDR2 FYNNEI. V dropped 5 bases and J dropped 6; count of bases not matched to a gene: 9. The CDR3 contains 15 residues. CDR3 in amino acids: CASSSGQGVLNIQYF. As DNA, the CDR3 is TGTGCCAGCAGTTCTGGACAGGGCGTTTTAAACATTCAGTACTTC.

The gene calls are TRBV2 and TRBJ2-4, with 7 bases aligning to TRBD2. Germline values: CDR1 SNHLY, CDR2 FYNNEI. The CDR3 has 13 amino acids. V gave up 4 bases and J gave up 7 bases; unmatched junction bases: 4. CDR3 sequence: CASSAGLGNIQYF. The CDR3 nucleotides are TGTGCCAGCAGTGCTGGACTAGGGAACATTCAGTACTTC.

The rearrangement joins TRBV28 to TRBJ2-3, with 9 bases matching TRBD1. The V gene end was trimmed by 3 bases and the J gene end by 6 bases; junction bases not matched to a gene: 7. This CDR3 comprises 15 residues. From germline, CDR1 is MDHEN and CDR2 SYDVKM. The CDR3 DNA sequence: TGTGCCAGCAGTTTGGTCGGACAGGGGCCGGATACGCAGTATTTT. It specifies CASSLVGQGPDTQYF.

The chain couples TRBV28 to TRBJ2-5, with 9 bases lining up with TRBD2. Germline lookup yields CDR1 MDHEN and CDR2 SYDVKM. The CDR3 is 15 residues long. J was trimmed by 3 bases and V by 5 bases; bases with no gene match: 7. CDR3 residues: CASSRLAVYKETQYF. The CDR3 region has the DNA TGTGCCAGCAGTCGACTAGCGGTATATAAAGAGACCCAGTACTTC.

This clone has a count of ten or more. The chain links TRBV5-4 to TRBJ2-1, with 10 bases lining up with TRBD2. Germline loops: CDR1 SGHNT, CDR2 YYREEE (reference sequence). CDR3 length: 14 amino acids. Losses at the gene ends were 0 bases for V and 6 bases for J; bases not matched to a gene: 0. CDR3 nucleotide sequence: TGTGCCAGCAGCTTGGGACTAGCGGGCAATGAGCAGTTCTTC. This gives the protein CASSLGLAGNEQFF.

In its sample, this clone was seen a few times. The chain joins TRBV5-4 to TRBJ2-7, with 11 bases that match TRBD2. Trimming took 4 bases from V and 5 from J; bases not matched to a gene: 5. The germline CDR1 and CDR2 sequences are SGHNT and YYREEE (reference sequence). The length of the CDR3 is 14 residues. The CDR3 DNA reads TGTGCCAGCAGCCCTAGCGGGAGGATCGACGAGCAGTACTTC. Protein product: CASSPSGRIDEQYF.

The J gene is TRBJ2-7, the V gene TRBV5-6, with TRBD1 matching 8 bases. With V trimmed by 0 bases and J by 10 bases, 3 bases remained unmatched. In germline, CDR1 is SGHDT, CDR2 YYEEEE. This CDR3 region has 12 residues. The CDR3 is CASSLAGTGQYF. The CDR3 DNA follows: TGTGCCAGCAGCTTGGCCGGGACAGGCCAGTACTTC.

The chain uses TRBV7-2 and TRBJ2-5, with 7 bases that match TRBD2. Trimming took 4 bases from V and 7 from J; bases not matched to a gene: 15. This CDR3 is built from 16 residues. Germline loops: CDR1 SGHTA, CDR2 FQGNSA. CDR3 amino acids: CASSSGLGRQRATQYF. For the CDR3, the DNA is TGTGCCAGCAGCTCTGGACTAGGGCGACAACGAGCGACCCAGTACTTC.

This clone was observed a single time. The J gene is TRBJ2-7, the V gene TRBV14, with D possibly being TRBD1 (6 bases). V lost 6 bases to trimming and J lost 7 bases, with 16 bases between them. Germline V CDR1 and CDR2: SGHDN, FVKESK. The CDR3 runs to 13 residues. The DNA for the CDR3 is TGTGCCAGCAGAGGACCCACAGGGTGGGAGCAGTACTTC. Translation gives CASRGPTGWEQYF.

This sequence joins TRBV28 and TRBJ2-3; TRBD2 agrees at 11 bases. The germline gives CDR1 MDHEN, CDR2 SYDVKM. V lost 6 bases and J lost 2; bases outside the gene matches: 4. This CDR3 comprises 15 residues. CDR3: CASRGTSGSTDTQYF. The CDR3 DNA is TGTGCCAGCAGGGGGACTAGCGGATCCACAGATACGCAGTATTTT. Based on the CDR3 plus reference TRBV28 and TRBJ2-3, the full variable domain is DVKVTQSSRYLVKRTGEKVFLECVQDMDHENMFWYRQDPGLGLRLIYFSYDVKMKEKGDIPEGYSVSREKKERFSLILESASTNQTSMYLCASRGTSGSTDTQYFGPGTRLTVL.

The chain recombines TRBV9 with TRBJ2-5; possibly TRBD2 for D (6 bases). V was shortened by 3 bases and J by 4 bases, with 13 bases between the two germline ends. CDR1 and CDR2 (germline): SGDLS, YYNGEE. The CDR3 sequence is 14 residues long. CDR3 protein: CASSGGLARETQYF. In nucleotides, the CDR3 is TGTGCCAGCAGCGGGGGACTCGCCAGAGAGACCCAGTACTTC.

The rearrangement joins TRBV6-1 to TRBJ2-2; tentatively, D is TRBD2 (5 bases). Germline assignment: CDR1 MNHNS and CDR2 SASEGT. V lost 8 bases to trimming and J lost 2 bases, with 12 bases between them. The CDR3 is 14 residues long. For the CDR3, the DNA is TGTGCCAGCGGAGCGGCTATAAACACCGGGGAGCTGTTTTTT. Residues: CASGAAINTGELFF.

This clone was observed a single time. The V and J genes are TRBV10-3 and TRBJ2-7; the D gene is possibly TRBD1 (6 bases). Germline lookup yields CDR1 ENHRY and CDR2 SYGVKD. Between the trimmed V and J ends, which lost 4 bases and 7 bases, there was a span of 14 bases. The CDR3 has 13 amino acids. The CDR3 is CAISVRTGQEQYF. DNA of the CDR3: TGTGCCATCAGTGTAAGAACAGGGCAGGAGCAGTACTTC.

The gene calls are TRBV10-2 and TRBJ1-1; D ambiguous. V was shortened by 4 bases and J by 4 bases, with 7 bases between the two germline ends. This CDR3 has 12 residues. In germline, CDR1 is WSHSY, CDR2 SAAADI. The CDR3 protein is CASSGAGTEAFF. The DNA of the CDR3 is TGCGCCAGCAGTGGTGCAGGCACTGAAGCTTTCTTT.

This clone appeared a few times. The genes are TRBV18 and TRBJ2-1, with TRBD2 matching 10 bases. The CDR3 contains 18 residues. Germline lookup yields CDR1 KGHSH and CDR2 LQKENI. Trimming took 0 bases from V and 7 from J; bases not matched to a gene: 12. The CDR3 DNA is TGTGCCAGCTCACCACCGCAGTCGGCTAGCGGGAGCTTTAATGAGCAGTTCTTC. Translation gives CASSPPQSASGSFNEQFF. The whole variable domain, remainder taken from reference TRBV18 and TRBJ2-1, is NAGVMQNPRHLVRRRGQEARLRCSPMKGHSHVYWYRQLPEEGLKFMVYLQKENIIDESGMPKERFSAEFPKEGPSILRIQQVVRGDSAAYFCASSPPQSASGSFNEQFFGPGTRLTVL.

V is TRBV13 and J is TRBJ2-5, with D possibly TRBD2 on 6 matching bases. Germline V lookup: CDR1 PRHDT, CDR2 FYEKMQ (reference sequence). This CDR3 region has 15 residues. V was trimmed by 3 bases and J by 1 base, leaving 12 bases between them. The CDR3 DNA is TGTGCCAGCAGCTTTCCTGCGGGATCCCAAGAGACCCAGTACTTC. Residues: CASSFPAGSQETQYF. The whole variable domain, filled in from reference TRBV13 and TRBJ2-5, reads AAGVIQSPRHLIKEKRETATLKCYPIPRHDTVYWYQQGPGQDPQFLISFYEKMQSDKGSIPDRFSAQQFSDYHSELNMSSLELGDSALYFCASSFPAGSQETQYFGPGTRLLVL.

The chain is built from TRBV5-1 and TRBJ2-1; TRBD2 matches 7 bases. This CDR3 has 13 residues. With 0 bases clipped from V and 12 bases from J, the junction kept 6 bases outside the gene matches. Per germline, CDR1 SGHRS and CDR2 YFSETQ. The CDR3 nucleotides read TGCGCCAGCAGCTTGGTGGTAGCGGGCCCGCAGTTCTTC. Amino acids: CASSLVVAGPQFF.

V gene TRBV18 combines with J gene TRBJ2-1; D unclear. From germline, CDR1 is KGHSH and CDR2 LQKENI. V lost 3 bases to trimming and J lost 4 bases, with 7 bases between them. There are 13 residues in the CDR3. CDR3 protein: CASSPIRYNEQFF. The CDR3 coding sequence is TGTGCCAGCTCACCGATACGTTACAATGAGCAGTTCTTC.

On this clone: The junction departs from the called germline gene at one end, perhaps through a read error. V usage is TRBV28 and J usage is TRBJ1-2; TRBD1 agrees at 8 bases. The germline V gene has CDR1 MDHEN and CDR2 SYDVKM. The CDR3 consists of 12 residues. The CDR3, as DNA: TGCGTCGCAGGGGGCCTCAACTATGGCTACACCTTC. This gives the protein CVAGGLNYGYTF.

This clone was seen a single time. The chain employs TRBV19 and TRBJ1-1, with 10 bases lining up with TRBD1. The J segment lost 3 bases and the V segment lost 5 bases, leaving 3 bases of the junction unmatched. The CDR3 runs 14 residues. Germline values: CDR1 LNHDA, CDR2 SQIVND (reference sequence). The CDR3 is CASSAGQGDTEAFF. CDR3 bases: TGTGCCAGTAGTGCCGGACAGGGGGACACTGAAGCTTTCTTT.